Listed here are 28 T cell receptor beta chains from one sample, sequenced in a study of siplizumab effects on memory and regulatory T cells. Some clones are missing from TCRdb's copy, which holds only in-frame ones; the method was immunoSEQ multiplex PCR. The table lists about 100,000 clones, 90% to 95% of them singletons. Specimen: non-Treg CD4+ T cells sorted from blood. The origin of the receptors is a human donor in good health.

The chain joins TRBV28 to TRBJ1-3, with unresolved D. The CDR3 totals 14 residues. Between the trimmed V and J ends, which lost 7 bases and 0 bases, there was a span of 10 bases. CDR1 MDHEN and CDR2 SYDVKM come from the germline V gene. The CDR3 nucleotides are TGTGCCAGCAAAGGACTTCCCTCTGGAAACACCATATATTTT. It codes for CASKGLPSGNTIYF.

This clone was counted a few times. This chain connects TRBV6-5 to TRBJ1-1, with D perhaps matching TRBD1 (6 bases). V was clipped by 5 bases and J by 4 bases, with 14 bases between them. This CDR3 region has 14 residues. The V gene's germline CDR1 is MNHEY and CDR2 SVGAGI. The CDR3 is CASSRYRDGTEAFF. CDR3 in DNA: TGTGCCAGCAGTCGTTACAGGGACGGCACTGAAGCTTTCTTT.

The J gene is TRBJ2-3, the V gene TRBV30; D possibly corresponds to TRBD2 (6 bases). From germline, CDR1 is GTSNPN and CDR2 SVGIG (reference sequence). This CDR3 region has 13 residues. The V end was cut by 5 bases, the J end by 6 bases, with 15 bases between. CDR3 nucleotides: TGTGCCTGGTACGGGAGAATGGGGGATACGCAGTATTTT. This gives the protein CAWYGRMGDTQYF.

The V gene is TRBV5-1, the J gene TRBJ2-5, with TRBD1 identical over 11 bases. CDR3 length: 17 residues. Germline V gives CDR1 SGHRS, CDR2 YFSETQ. Trimming took 4 bases from V and 4 from J; bases not matched to a gene: 12. The CDR3 coding sequence is TGCGCCAGCAGCCATGGACCGGGACAGGGGGATGCAGAGACCCAGTACTTC. Its translation is CASSHGPGQGDAETQYF. The full variable domain, rest sourced from reference TRBV5-1 and TRBJ2-5, is KAGVTQTPRYLIKTRGQQVTLSCSPISGHRSVSWYQQTPGQGLQFLFEYFSETQRNKGNFPGRFSGRQFSNSRSEMNVSTLELGDSALYLCASSHGPGQGDAETQYFGPGTRLLVL.

This clone showed up just a few times. V and J are TRBV19 and TRBJ1-2; D is perhaps TRBD1 (6 bases). The germline V and J ends were trimmed by 6 bases and 8 bases, with 19 bases remaining between them. CDR3 length: 14 amino acids. CDR1 LNHDA and CDR2 SQIVND come from the germline V gene (reference sequence). The CDR3 nucleotides are TGTGCCAGTAGCCCCTTATTCCCAGGGGACGGCTACACCTTC. It translates to CASSPLFPGDGYTF.

V is TRBV5-1 and J is TRBJ2-5; D remains ambiguous. CDR3 length: 14 amino acids. Trimming pared 0 bases from V and 5 bases from J, leaving 11 bases between. Germline CDR1 SGHRS, CDR2 YFSETQ. The CDR3 sequence is CASSLAGPQETQYF. Here the CDR3 DNA reads TGCGCCAGCAGCTTGGCCGGTCCTCAGGAGACCCAGTACTTC.

The chain is built from TRBV7-9 and TRBJ2-7; D is uncertain. The CDR3 totals 15 residues. The V end was cut by 1 base, the J end by 5 bases, with 15 bases between. CDR1 and CDR2 (germline): SEHNR, FQNEAQ (reference sequence). The CDR3 loop reads CASSLDSHEYNEQYF. The CDR3 DNA sequence: TGTGCCAGCAGCTTAGACTCCCACGAGTATAACGAGCAGTACTTC.

The chain has TRBV15 and TRBJ2-3; D is undetermined. Trimming took off 8 bases at V and 3 bases at J, with 9 bases between the two ends. CDR1 and CDR2 (germline): LNHNV, YYDKDF (reference sequence). The CDR3 has 12 residues. The CDR3 nucleotides are TGTGCCACCCTGGACGGGACAGATACGCAGTATTTT. Encoded protein: CATLDGTDTQYF.

V is TRBV28 and J is TRBJ1-1; the D is unclear. The CDR3 is 13 residues long. Trimming shortened V by 7 bases and J by 0 bases, and 9 bases separated the two germline ends. Per germline, CDR1 MDHEN and CDR2 SYDVKM. CDR3 nucleotides: TGTGCCAGCAATAAGATGGTGAACACTGAAGCTTTCTTT. Protein: CASNKMVNTEAFF.

In regard to this clone: One end of the junction is discordant with germline, which a read error may explain. The chain recombines TRBV6-1 with TRBJ2-5; TRBD2 might be the D (6 bases). This CDR3 contains 13 residues. Germline V gives CDR1 MNHNS, CDR2 SASEGT. The CDR3 sequence is CASTKIPDGGLHF. The CDR3 DNA reads TGTGCCAGCACCAAAATCCCGGACGGGGGATTGCACTTC.

The chain employs TRBV9 and TRBJ1-5; tentatively, D is TRBD1 (6 bases). Germline CDR1 and CDR2: SGDLS and YYNGEE. V gave up 0 bases and J gave up 6 bases, with 10 bases separating them. This CDR3 spans 14 amino acids. This chain's CDR3 is CASSVAGASQPQHF. CDR3 DNA: TGTGCCAGCAGCGTAGCGGGGGCAAGTCAGCCCCAGCATTTT. The variable domain in full, completed from reference TRBV9 and TRBJ1-5, reads DSGVTQTPKHLITATGQRVTLRCSPRSGDLSVYWYQQSLDQGLQFLIQYYNGEERAKGNILERFSAQQFPDLHSELNLSSLELGDSALYFCASSVAGASQPQHFGDGTRLSIL.

This sequence joins TRBV2 and TRBJ1-2; D remains unclear. Germline V lookup: CDR1 SNHLY, CDR2 FYNNEI. Trimming cost V 4 bases and J 3 bases, with 6 bases left between them. The length of the CDR3 is 12 residues. The CDR3, as DNA: TGTGCCAGCAGTGGGTGGGACTATGGCTACACCTTC. This codes for CASSGWDYGYTF.

J is TRBJ2-7 and V is TRBV28; 11 bases are shared with TRBD2. Per the germline V gene, CDR1 is MDHEN and CDR2 is SYDVKM. Trimming removed 5 bases from V and 7 bases from J; junction bases left unmatched: 10. This CDR3 contains 15 residues. This chain's CDR3 is CASSPRLAGTGEQYF. CDR3 bases: TGTGCCAGCAGTCCGCGACTAGCGGGAACGGGAGAGCAGTACTTC.

A few counts support this clone. This sequence joins TRBV30 and TRBJ1-1; D is unresolved. The CDR3 covers 13 residues. CDR1 and CDR2 (germline): GTSNPN, SVGIG (reference sequence). V lost 1 base and J lost 1, with 7 bases in between. The CDR3 DNA is TGTGCCTGGAGTGCCAGACAGAACACTGAAGCTTTCTTT. Amino acids: CAWSARQNTEAFF.

The chain links TRBV4-1 to TRBJ1-5; D ambiguous. Germline V gene lookup returns CDR1 MGHRA and CDR2 YSYEKL. The CDR3 extends over 13 amino acids. Trimming took 5 bases from V and 3 from J, leaving 8 bases between them. CDR3 residues: CASSGEINQPQHF. In DNA form, the CDR3 reads TGCGCCAGCAGCGGAGAGATCAATCAGCCCCAGCATTTT.

The chain couples TRBV15 to TRBJ2-3; D unclear. Trimming removed 6 bases from V and 0 bases from J, with 10 bases in between. Germline assignment: CDR1 LNHNV and CDR2 YYDKDF (reference sequence). The CDR3 is made up of 14 amino acids. The CDR3 bases are TGTGCCACCAGAAACAGCGCTAGCACAGATACGCAGTATTTT. Encoded protein: CATRNSASTDTQYF.

This chain connects TRBV27 to TRBJ1-1, with D possibly matching TRBD1 (6 bases). V shed 9 bases and J shed 2 bases, with 16 bases lying between them. This CDR3 spans 14 amino acids. Germline values: CDR1 MNHEY, CDR2 SMNVEV (reference sequence). The CDR3: CASRRGASNTEAFF. For the CDR3, the DNA is TGTGCCAGTCGCCGGGGGGCCTCAAACACTGAAGCTTTCTTT.

The DNA for the CDR3 is TGTGCCAGCAGTGCAGCGGGAGGGATGTTGAGCACAGATACGCAGTATTTT. Amino acid sequence: CASSAAGGMLSTDTQYF. This chain connects TRBV27 to TRBJ2-3, with 10 positions matching TRBD2. Germline CDR1 and CDR2: MNHEY and SMNVEV (reference sequence). The CDR3 totals 17 residues. V dropped 5 bases and J dropped 0; count of bases not matched to a gene: 8.

As regards this clone: Other DNA sequences within the sample encode an identical CDR3. This rearrangement joins TRBV5-1 to TRBJ2-2, with TRBD2 identical over 16 bases. Looked up from germline, CDR1 is SGHRS and CDR2 is YFSETQ. The J segment lost 10 bases and the V segment lost 5 bases, leaving 11 bases of the junction unmatched. The CDR3 has 17 residues. The CDR3 loop reads CASRRPGLAGGREELFF. CDR3 coding DNA: TGCGCCAGCAGAAGACCGGGACTAGCGGGAGGGCGGGAGGAGCTGTTTTTT.

This sequence joins TRBV7-9 and TRBJ2-7; D perhaps matches TRBD2 (6 bases). With 0 bases removed from V and 6 bases from J, the gap between germline ends came to 15 bases. Germline lookup yields CDR1 SEHNR and CDR2 FQNEAQ (reference sequence). This CDR3 has 15 amino acids. The chain's CDR3 is CASSLALLSGVEQYF. The DNA of the CDR3 is TGTGCCAGCAGCTTAGCGCTTCTGTCGGGGGTCGAGCAGTACTTC. Full variable domain (outside the CDR3, taken from reference TRBV7-9 and TRBJ2-7): DTGVSQNPRHKITKRGQNVTFRCDPISEHNRLYWYRQTLGQGPEFLTYFQNEAQLEKSRLLSDRFSAERPKGSFSTLEIQRTEQGDSAMYLCASSLALLSGVEQYFGPGTRLTVT.

The V and J genes are TRBV6-5 and TRBJ1-1; D not certain. The germline V and J ends were trimmed by 0 bases and 1 base, with 12 bases remaining between them. The CDR3 loop spans 16 amino acids. Germline V gene sequence: CDR1 MNHEY, CDR2 SVGAGI. The CDR3 here is CASSYSETASNTEAFF. CDR3 nucleotides: TGTGCCAGCAGTTACTCAGAGACCGCTTCGAACACTGAAGCTTTCTTT.

The chain carries TRBV11-3 and TRBJ2-1; D gene uncertain. Germline V gene data show CDR1 as SGHNT and CDR2 as YENEEA. Deletions cut 0 bases from V and 12 bases from J, with 9 bases between. This CDR3 is built from 12 residues. This CDR3 reads CASSLDREVQFF. The DNA for the CDR3 is TGTGCCAGCAGCTTAGATCGCGAGGTGCAGTTCTTC.

J is TRBJ1-4 and V is TRBV29-1, with D possibly TRBD1 on 5 matching bases. Germline assignment: CDR1 SQVTM and CDR2 ANQGSEA. V lost 6 bases, J lost 7 bases, and 15 bases lay in between. The CDR3 is 13 residues long. The CDR3 bases are TGCAGCGTGGAGAGGGATGGGGGTGAAAAACTGTTTTTT. This sequence encodes CSVERDGGEKLFF.

The chain couples TRBV19 to TRBJ2-2, with TRBD2 matching 7 bases. The V segment lost 6 bases and the J segment 5 bases; nucleotides outside the gene matches: 3. The CDR3 extends over 13 amino acids. Per the germline V gene, CDR1 is LNHDA and CDR2 is SQIVND (reference sequence). This CDR3 is CASRTSRTGELFF. CDR3 DNA: TGTGCCAGTAGGACTAGCAGAACCGGGGAGCTGTTTTTT.

J is TRBJ1-1 and V is TRBV29-1; 7 nucleotides agree with TRBD1. Germline CDR1 SQVTM, CDR2 ANQGSEA. Trimming cost V 6 bases and J 6 bases; bases outside gene matches: 13. The length of the CDR3 is 14 residues. CDR3 bases: TGCAGCGTCGCCAGGGGGGCGAAAGGAGCTGAAGCTTTCTTT. It is translated as CSVARGAKGAEAFF.

The rearrangement uses TRBV9 and TRBJ2-2; no definite D call. Trimming took off 1 base at V and 3 bases at J, with 10 bases between the two ends. This CDR3 is built from 15 residues. The germline V gene encodes CDR1 SGDLS and CDR2 YYNGEE. CDR3 amino acids: CASSVRFADTGELFF. In nucleotides, the CDR3 is TGTGCCAGCAGCGTACGGTTTGCCGACACCGGGGAGCTGTTTTTT.

CDR3 sequence (DNA): TGTGCCACGGGGGCGTACGGGAGTACCTACGAGCAGTACTTC. It translates to CATGAYGSTYEQYF. V gene TRBV6-5 combines with J gene TRBJ2-7, with D perhaps TRBD1 or TRBD2 (6 bases each). The CDR3 has 14 residues. The V end was cut by 10 bases, the J end by 2 bases, with 18 bases between. Germline V CDR1 and CDR2: MNHEY, SVGAGI.

The V call is TRBV28, the J call TRBJ1-4, with TRBD1 matching over 11 bases. The CDR3 extends over 15 amino acids. Germline assignment: CDR1 MDHEN and CDR2 SYDVKM. V shed 6 bases and J 0 bases; nucleotides not matched to a gene: 0. The CDR3 nucleotides are TGTGCCAGCAGGGGACAGGGGGCAACTAATGAAAAACTGTTTTTT. This sequence encodes CASRGQGATNEKLFF.